Presented here are 30 T cell receptor beta chains from one specimen sequenced in a study of shared clonotypes between healthy human individuals. Sequencing was performed with immunoSEQ multiplex PCR; in TCRdb, only in-frame clones are kept and a portion is missing. The sample gives 2 million or so clones, 85% to 95% of which show up once; 0.1% to 0.15% is in the top ten. Source material: naive CD4+ T cells sorted from blood. Subset of the sample: CD45RA+ positively selected. The receptor set was obtained from a man aged 18 to 29 in good health.

V is TRBV5-1 and J is TRBJ2-2; D uncertain. The V gene lost 3 bases and the J gene lost 7 bases, with 7 bases spanning the gap. The CDR3 spans 12 residues. From germline, CDR1 is SGHRS and CDR2 YFSETQ. CDR3 nucleotides: TGCGCCAGCAGCTATCAATACGGGGAGCTGTTTTTT. This encodes CASSYQYGELFF.

A word on this clone: The same CDR3 can be traced to other DNA sequences in this sample. This chain links TRBV5-1 with TRBJ1-5; D call uncertain. Trimming removed 3 bases at V and 4 bases at J, with 11 bases between. Germline lookup yields CDR1 SGHRS and CDR2 YFSETQ. The CDR3 has 14 amino acids. Written as DNA, the CDR3 is TGCGCCAGCAGCTCCGGAGGGTCTAATCAGCCCCAGCATTTT. It specifies CASSSGGSNQPQHF.

The chain couples TRBV29-1 to TRBJ2-1; possible D gene TRBD2, 5 bases. The germline V gene encodes CDR1 SQVTM and CDR2 ANQGSEA. The CDR3 spans 14 residues. V shed 0 bases and J shed 7 bases, with 13 bases lying between them. This chain's CDR3 is CSVEEGSRVNEQFF. CDR3 coding DNA: TGCAGCGTTGAAGAAGGGAGTAGGGTTAATGAGCAGTTCTTC.

The gene calls are TRBV6-5 and TRBJ2-7, with D tentatively TRBD1 or TRBD2 (5 bases each). The CDR3 has 14 residues. Trimming left V 6 bases short and J 4 bases short, with 16 bases between. Germline values: CDR1 MNHEY, CDR2 SVGAGI. CDR3 DNA: TGTGCCAGCAGGGGTCCCGGGGCCCCGTACGAGCAGTACTTC. Translating gives CASRGPGAPYEQYF.

J is TRBJ1-2 and V is TRBV18; D unclear. CDR1 is KGHSH, CDR2 LQKENI, per germline. This CDR3 has 15 residues. The ends were cut back, 2 bases at V and 0 bases at J, with 10 bases in the middle. The CDR3 bases are TGTGCCAGCTCACCAGGGAGTTCCCCTAACTATGGCTACACCTTC. Translated, it gives CASSPGSSPNYGYTF.

V is TRBV6-5 and J is TRBJ2-7; 12 bases agree with TRBD1. Unmatched junction bases numbered 2, after V lost 7 bases and J lost 4 bases. The CDR3 spans 13 residues. Per germline, CDR1 MNHEY and CDR2 SVGAGI. The CDR3 loop is CASMGQGAYEQYF. The CDR3 region has the DNA TGTGCCAGCATGGGACAGGGGGCTTACGAGCAGTACTTC.

The chain links TRBV10-2 to TRBJ1-4; D is perhaps TRBD1 (6 bases). The V end lost 5 bases, the J end lost 0 bases, and 13 bases lay between the germline ends. Germline CDR1 is WSHSY and CDR2 is SAAADI. This CDR3 has 16 residues. Here the CDR3 DNA reads TGCGCCAGCAGTAGAGGACAGCCTACAACTAATGAAAAACTGTTTTTT. This gives the protein CASSRGQPTTNEKLFF.

About this clone: This CDR3 is also generated by other DNA sequences in the sample. This rearrangement joins TRBV5-1 to TRBJ2-1; no definite D call. The CDR3 loop spans 13 amino acids. CDR1 SGHRS and CDR2 YFSETQ come from the germline V gene. V lost 0 bases and J 4 bases, leaving 5 bases between the germline ends. The CDR3 reads CASSLDYYNEQFF. In DNA form, the CDR3 reads TGCGCCAGCAGCTTGGACTATTACAATGAGCAGTTCTTC.

As to this clone: The identical CDR3 is also encoded by other nucleotide sequences in the sample. The chain is built from TRBV29-1 and TRBJ1-2; TRBD1 aligns across 7 bases. The CDR3 runs to 13 residues. Germline V CDR1 and CDR2: SQVTM, ANQGSEA. V lost 0 bases to trimming and J lost 4 bases; unmatched junction nucleotides: 2. Here the CDR3 DNA reads TGCAGCGTTGAAGAGGACAGGCTCTATGGCTACACCTTC. This sequence encodes CSVEEDRLYGYTF. The complete variable domain, with remaining parts taken from reference TRBV29-1 and TRBJ1-2, reads SAVISQKPSRDICQRGTSLTIQCQVDSQVTMMFWYRQQPGQSLTLIATANQGSEATYESGFVIDKFPISRPNLTFSTLTVSNMSPEDSSIYLCSVEEDRLYGYTFGSGTRLTVV.

V usage is TRBV5-4 and J usage is TRBJ2-5; a weak D match, TRBD2 (6 bases). V lost 0 bases and J lost 1, with 10 bases in between. Germline V gives CDR1 SGHNT, CDR2 YYREEE (reference sequence). The CDR3 runs to 15 residues. CDR3 nucleotides: TGTGCCAGCAGCTTGGAAGCGGGCCCCCAAGAGACCCAGTACTTC. Amino acid sequence: CASSLEAGPQETQYF.

This chain joins TRBV5-5 and TRBJ2-7; D gene uncertain. Germline CDR1 and CDR2: SGHKS and YYEKEE (reference sequence). The CDR3 has 15 residues. The V and J ends lost 0 bases and 0 bases respectively, with 10 bases between them. CDR3 sequence: CASSLVPESSYEQYF. The CDR3 bases are TGTGCCAGCAGCTTGGTTCCGGAGAGCTCCTACGAGCAGTACTTC.

This clone showed up just once. This chain uses TRBV15 with TRBJ2-1, with 7 bases identical to TRBD2. The CDR3 extends over 14 amino acids. Trimming removed 8 bases from V and 2 bases from J; junction bases left unmatched: 6. Germline lookup yields CDR1 LNHNV and CDR2 YYDKDF (reference sequence). As DNA, the CDR3 is TGTGCCACCCGTAGCGGGCCGACCTACAATGAGCAGTTCTTC. This sequence encodes CATRSGPTYNEQFF.

The J gene is TRBJ1-6, the V gene TRBV30, with no clear D. V lost 4 bases to trimming and J lost 11 bases, with 12 bases between them. The CDR3 sequence is 12 residues long. Germline loops: CDR1 GTSNPN, CDR2 SVGIG (reference sequence). CDR3 nucleotide sequence: TGTGCCTGGACCGTTGGGGTTCCACCCCTCCACTTT. It encodes CAWTVGVPPLHF. Full variable domain (rest looked up from reference TRBV30 and TRBJ1-6): SQTIHQWPATLVQPVGSPLSLECTVEGTSNPNLYWYRQAAGRGLQLLFYSVGIGQISSEVPQNLSASRPQDRQFILSSKKLLLSDSGFYLCAWTVGVPPLHFGNGTRLTVT.

The CDR3 bases are TGCGCCAGCAGCATTATCGCCGGGGACAGGGCGAACACTGAAGCTTTCTTT. Amino acids: CASSIIAGDRANTEAFF. The V and J genes are TRBV5-1 and TRBJ1-1, with 9 bases lining up with TRBD1. The CDR3 totals 17 residues. V trimming: 4 bases; J trimming: 1 base; junction bases outside the gene matches: 11. From germline, CDR1 is SGHRS and CDR2 YFSETQ.

V is TRBV5-1 and J is TRBJ2-5; 8 positions match TRBD2. V gave up 7 bases and J gave up 4 bases; unmatched junction bases: 9. This CDR3 comprises 14 residues. Germline assignment: CDR1 SGHRS and CDR2 YFSETQ. The CDR3 DNA is TGCGCCAGCTCCTTGCGGGAGGTCCCAGAGACCCAGTACTTC. The encoded protein is CASSLREVPETQYF.

This clone was seen only once. This same CDR3 is encoded by further DNA sequences in the sample. The chain is built from TRBV19 and TRBJ1-2, with 11 bases lining up with TRBD1. This CDR3 is built from 14 residues. Germline CDR1 LNHDA, CDR2 SQIVND (reference sequence). The trim removed 4 bases at V and 2 bases at J, leaving 0 bases unmatched. The CDR3, as DNA: TGTGCCAGTAGTAGGGACAGGGGGAACTATGGCTACACCTTC. It encodes CASSRDRGNYGYTF.

J is TRBJ2-7 and V is TRBV5-1; D gene uncertain. V lost 2 bases and J 2 bases, leaving 14 bases between the germline ends. The CDR3 length is 15 residues. The germline V gene has CDR1 SGHRS and CDR2 YFSETQ. The CDR3 loop reads CASSLKSHPTYEQYF. DNA for the CDR3: TGCGCCAGCAGCTTAAAGTCCCATCCTACCTACGAGCAGTACTTC. The full variable domain, completed using reference TRBV5-1 and TRBJ2-7, is KAGVTQTPRYLIKTRGQQVTLSCSPISGHRSVSWYQQTPGQGLQFLFEYFSETQRNKGNFPGRFSGRQFSNSRSEMNVSTLELGDSALYLCASSLKSHPTYEQYFGPGTRLTVT.

The rearrangement joins TRBV14 to TRBJ1-2; possible D gene TRBD1, 5 bases. V lost 5 bases to trimming and J lost 4 bases, with 11 bases between them. Germline V gene lookup returns CDR1 SGHDN and CDR2 FVKESK. This CDR3 spans 13 amino acids. CDR3 loop: CASSRTQSYGYTF. CDR3 nucleotide sequence: TGTGCCAGCAGCAGGACACAGTCCTATGGCTACACCTTC.

To note about this clone: This is likely an artifact of a read error, given a far larger clone one base away. The chain has TRBV30 and TRBJ1-1; a possible D gene is TRBD1 (6 bases). The CDR3 has 13 residues. V gave up 4 bases and J gave up 1 base, with 10 bases separating them. Germline values: CDR1 GTSNPN, CDR2 SVGIG (reference sequence). Here the CDR3 DNA reads TGTGCCTGGAACTTACAGGGGAACACTGAAGCTTTCTTT. Amino acid sequence: CAWNLQGNTEAFF.

In this sample, this clone turned up once. The chain employs TRBV5-1 and TRBJ2-7, with 7 positions matching TRBD1. Germline CDR1 and CDR2: SGHRS and YFSETQ. CDR3 length: 14 residues. The junction had 8 bases not matched to a gene; V was cut back by 2 bases and J by 6 bases. CDR3 in DNA: TGCGCCAGCAGCTTAACAGGGGAAGCTGCCGAGCAGTACTTC. Translation: CASSLTGEAAEQYF.

The genes are TRBV10-3 and TRBJ2-7; 11 positions agree with TRBD2. With V trimmed by 5 bases and J by 5 bases, 5 bases remained unmatched. The CDR3 covers 14 residues. CDR1 is ENHRY and CDR2 is SYGVKD in the germline V gene. The CDR3 DNA is TGTGCCATCAGTCCTAGCGGGGGGCGGGACGAGCAGTACTTC. Translating gives CAISPSGGRDEQYF.

The rearrangement uses TRBV20-1 and TRBJ1-1, with TRBD1 as a possible D gene (5 bases). V lost 6 bases and J 7 bases, leaving 12 bases between the germline ends. The germline V gene encodes CDR1 DFQATT and CDR2 SNEGSKA (reference sequence). The CDR3 is made up of 11 amino acids. The CDR3 region is CSANSGFEAFF. As DNA, the CDR3 is TGCAGTGCAAACTCAGGGTTTGAAGCTTTCTTT.

This sequence joins TRBV11-2 and TRBJ2-7, with 7 bases that match TRBD1. This CDR3 region has 14 residues. The germline CDR1 and CDR2 sequences are SGHAT and FQNNGV. The trim removed 4 bases at V and 0 bases at J, leaving 3 bases unmatched. CDR3 in DNA: TGTGCCAGCAGCTGGGACAGACTCTCCTACGAGCAGTACTTC. Protein sequence: CASSWDRLSYEQYF. The whole variable domain, filled in from reference TRBV11-2 and TRBJ2-7, reads EAGVAQSPRYKIIEKRQSVAFWCNPISGHATLYWYQQILGQGPKLLIQFQNNGVVDDSQLPKDRFSAERLKGVDSTLKIQPAKLEDSAVYLCASSWDRLSYEQYFGPGTRLTVT.

The rearrangement joins TRBV7-8 to TRBJ1-6; D unclear. CDR1 and CDR2 (germline): SGHVS, FQNEAQ. The CDR3 runs to 16 residues. Trimming took 5 bases from V and 5 from J, leaving 16 bases between them. The CDR3 is CASSVDGLVNNSPLHF. CDR3 coding DNA: TGTGCCAGCAGCGTAGACGGCCTCGTTAATAATTCACCCCTCCACTTT. Full variable domain (rest looked up from reference TRBV7-8 and TRBJ1-6): GAGVSQSPRYKVAKRGQDVALRCDPISGHVSLFWYQQALGQGPEFLTYFQNEAQLDKSGLPSDRFFAERPEGSVSTLKIQRTQQEDSAVYLCASSVDGLVNNSPLHFGNGTRLTVT.

The gene calls are TRBV27 and TRBJ1-4; 7 bases match TRBD1. Losses at the gene ends were 5 bases for V and 4 bases for J; bases not matched to a gene: 7. CDR1 is MNHEY and CDR2 is SMNVEV in the germline V gene (reference sequence). The CDR3 is 15 residues long. This CDR3 is CASSRDRAGNEKLFF. Here the CDR3 DNA reads TGTGCCAGCAGTCGTGACAGGGCAGGTAATGAAAAACTGTTTTTT.

The V gene is TRBV11-2, the J gene TRBJ1-2, with D hard to call. This CDR3 is built from 13 residues. The germline V gene has CDR1 SGHAT and CDR2 FQNNGV. Deletions cut 5 bases from V and 7 bases from J, with 14 bases between. The DNA for the CDR3 is TGTGCCAGCAGCGAGGGTCTTTTGTCTGGCTACACCTTC. Its translation is CASSEGLLSGYTF.

V gene TRBV5-4 combines with J gene TRBJ2-7; possibly TRBD1 for D (5 bases). The CDR3 contains 17 residues. The V gene's germline CDR1 is SGHNT and CDR2 YYREEE (reference sequence). Trimming took 2 bases from V and 4 from J, leaving 22 bases between them. The CDR3: CASSLSLDGKDIYEQYF. CDR3 sequence (DNA): TGTGCCAGCAGCTTATCGCTAGATGGAAAGGACATATACGAGCAGTACTTC.

This chain uses TRBV2 with TRBJ2-1; 11 bases agree with TRBD2. The V gene's germline CDR1 is SNHLY and CDR2 FYNNEI. This CDR3 is 13 amino acids long. J lost 9 bases, V lost 7 bases, and 5 bases had no gene match. The CDR3 nucleotides are TGTGCCAGCATTGGTAGCGGGGGGGGTGAGCAGTTCTTC. The encoded protein is CASIGSGGGEQFF.

This chain uses TRBV30 with TRBJ2-7; perhaps TRBD1 as D (6 bases). The CDR3 has 16 residues. Germline CDR1 is GTSNPN and CDR2 is SVGIG (reference sequence). Trimming left V 5 bases short and J 2 bases short, with 22 bases between. The CDR3 DNA is TGTGCCTGGGCCAGACGGACACCGGGACATACCTACGAGCAGTACTTC. It codes for CAWARRTPGHTYEQYF. Full variable domain (outside the CDR3, taken from reference TRBV30 and TRBJ2-7): SQTIHQWPATLVQPVGSPLSLECTVEGTSNPNLYWYRQAAGRGLQLLFYSVGIGQISSEVPQNLSASRPQDRQFILSSKKLLLSDSGFYLCAWARRTPGHTYEQYFGPGTRLTVT.

The chain joins TRBV7-9 to TRBJ2-7, with 10 bases aligning to TRBD1. Germline trimming cut 4 bases from V and 7 bases from J; bases unmatched to any gene: 4. Germline loops: CDR1 SEHNR, CDR2 FQNEAQ (reference sequence). CDR3 length equals 13 residues. The CDR3: CASSYGTGVEQYF. CDR3 DNA sequence: TGTGCCAGCAGCTATGGGACAGGGGTTGAGCAGTACTTC.